A selection of T cell receptor beta chains follows, all from one sample in a study of blood T cell repertoires in COVID-19. Repertoires were generated with immunoSEQ multiplex PCR, while TCRdb's copy carries only in-frame clones and drops some. The data contain around 310,000 clones, under 90% of them singletons. Sequenced sample: PBMCs or T cells enriched from blood (not recorded which). The source is a woman in her twenties or thirties who had recovered from COVID-19. The CDR3 runs from the conserved cysteine through the conserved F or W. A D gene is named only where the DNA matches it firmly. Not every row has a clone size; where given, it reads once, few, many or a size class.

clone size: NA
D gene: TRBD1
V gene: TRBV2
J gene: TRBJ2-1
CDR3 DNA: TGTGCCAGCAGGCGGAGGGTGGCGCGGACAGGGGATTTGAATGAGCAGTTCTTC
CDR3 protein: CASRRRVARTGDLNEQFF

clone size: NA
D gene: NA
V gene: TRBV11-2
J gene: TRBJ1-6
CDR3 DNA: TGTGCCAGCAGCTCAAATTCACCCCTCCACTTT
CDR3 protein: CASSSNSPLHF

clone size: NA
D gene: NA
V gene: TRBV6-5
J gene: TRBJ2-7
CDR3 DNA: TGTGCCAGCAGTTACTCTCGGGTAACTTCCTACGAGCAGTACTTC
CDR3 protein: CASSYSRVTSYEQYF

clone size: NA
D gene: NA
V gene: TRBV5-4
J gene: TRBJ2-3
CDR3 DNA: TGTGCCAGCAGCTCGCCACCACTAGCTGCCACAGATACGCAGTATTTT
CDR3 protein: CASSSPPLAATDTQYF

clone size: NA
D gene: NA
V gene: TRBV6-5
J gene: TRBJ1-1
CDR3 DNA: TGTGCCAGCATCGGACCCTACGGGAGCACTGAAGCTTTCTTT
CDR3 protein: CASIGPYGSTEAFF

clone size: NA
D gene: TRBD2
V gene: TRBV6-5
J gene: TRBJ2-1
CDR3 DNA: TGTGCCAGCAGTTACAAAACTAGCGGGTTCTACAATGAGCAGTTCTTC
CDR3 protein: CASSYKTSGFYNEQFF

clone size: once
D gene: NA
V gene: TRBV10-2
J gene: TRBJ2-7
CDR3 DNA: TGCGCCAGCAGGACCGGGACACGCTCCTACGAGCAGTACTTC
CDR3 protein: CASRTGTRSYEQYF

clone size: NA
D gene: NA
V gene: TRBV28
J gene: TRBJ2-7
CDR3 DNA: TGTGCCAGCAAGCCACTAGCAGAAATCTACGAGCAGTACTTC
CDR3 protein: CASKPLAEIYEQYF

clone size: NA
D gene: TRBD1
V gene: TRBV11-3
J gene: TRBJ2-3
CDR3 DNA: TGTGCCAGCAGCTTAGAGGGCAGGGGGTTAGATACGCAGTATTTT
CDR3 protein: CASSLEGRGLDTQYF

clone size: NA
D gene: NA
V gene: TRBV13
J gene: TRBJ2-4
CDR3 DNA: TGTGCCAGCAGCTCAAAGGGGCTAGCCAAAAACATTCAGTACTTC
CDR3 protein: CASSSKGLAKNIQYF

clone size: NA
D gene: NA
V gene: TRBV7-2
J gene: TRBJ2-5
CDR3 DNA: TGTGCCAGCAGCTTAGTAGCGGCAGCTCCTCAAGAGACCCAGTACTTC
CDR3 protein: CASSLVAAAPQETQYF

clone size: NA
D gene: TRBD1
V gene: TRBV19
J gene: TRBJ2-6
CDR3 DNA: TGTGCCAGTAGCCCCCTGGGACAGGGTCCCGCTGGGGCCAACGTCCTGACTTTC
CDR3 protein: CASSPLGQGPAGANVLTF

clone size: NA
D gene: NA
V gene: TRBV27
J gene: TRBJ2-1
CDR3 DNA: TGTGCCAGCAGCGGGAAAAGCCTCTACAATGAGCAGTTCTTC
CDR3 protein: CASSGKSLYNEQFF

clone size: NA
D gene: TRBD1
V gene: TRBV18
J gene: TRBJ1-1
CDR3 DNA: TGTGCCAGCCGACCAGGGGGCCCGAACACTGAAGCTTTCTTT
CDR3 protein: CASRPGGPNTEAFF

clone size: NA
D gene: NA
V gene: TRBV6-5
J gene: TRBJ2-7
CDR3 DNA: TGTGCCAGCAGTTACGGGCAAAGCAGGGAAACCTACGAGCAGTACTTC
CDR3 protein: CASSYGQSRETYEQYF

clone size: NA
D gene: NA
V gene: TRBV5-1
J gene: TRBJ2-1
CDR3 DNA: TGCGCCAGCAGCCTTTCACCGCGGAATGAGCAGTTCTTC
CDR3 protein: CASSLSPRNEQFF

clone size: NA
D gene: NA
V gene: TRBV19
J gene: TRBJ2-1
CDR3 DNA: TGTGCCAGTAGTGGTTCCCAACACTCGACCTCCTGGAGCAATGAGCAGTTCTTC
CDR3 protein: CASSGSQHSTSWSNEQFF

clone size: NA
D gene: NA
V gene: TRBV29-1
J gene: TRBJ2-6
CDR3 DNA: TGCAGCGCTATGCAGTCCTCTGGGGCCAACGTCCTGACTTTC
CDR3 protein: CSAMQSSGANVLTF

clone size: once
D gene: NA
V gene: TRBV10-1
J gene: TRBJ1-5
CDR3 DNA: TGCGCCTTTCGAGAGAAACAGGGCAAGGAACAGCCCCAGCATTTT
CDR3 protein: CAFREKQGKEQPQHF

clone size: NA
D gene: TRBD1
V gene: TRBV6-6
J gene: TRBJ2-7
CDR3 DNA: TGTGCCAGCAGTAAAATACAGGGGGAACCCTACGAGCAGTACTTC
CDR3 protein: CASSKIQGEPYEQYF

clone size: NA
D gene: NA
V gene: TRBV28
J gene: TRBJ1-1
CDR3 DNA: TGTGCCAGCCTTGACGCGGCAGGGAAAGCTTTCTTT
CDR3 protein: CASLDAAGKAFF

clone size: once
D gene: NA
V gene: TRBV3-1/TRBV3-2
J gene: TRBJ2-7
CDR3 DNA: TGTGCCAGCAGCCAAGAGGCAGTCCTTTCCTACGAGCAGTACTTC
CDR3 protein: CASSQEAVLSYEQYF

clone size: NA
D gene: NA
V gene: TRBV6-5
J gene: TRBJ1-3
CDR3 DNA: TGTGCCAGCAACAGGGACTCTGGAAACACCATATATTTT
CDR3 protein: CASNRDSGNTIYF

clone size: many
D gene: NA
V gene: TRBV6-4
J gene: TRBJ2-1
CDR3 DNA: TGTGCCAGCAGTGACTCGGTAGGGGATGTACACGATGAGCAGTTCTTC
CDR3 protein: CASSDSVGDVHDEQFF

clone size: NA
D gene: TRBD1
V gene: TRBV29-1
J gene: TRBJ2-7
CDR3 DNA: TGCAGCGTGGCCGGCTTGGGACAGGTAAAGTCCTACGAGCAGTACTTC
CDR3 protein: CSVAGLGQVKSYEQYF

clone size: NA
D gene: NA
V gene: TRBV19
J gene: TRBJ2-2
CDR3 DNA: TGTGCCAGTAACATCAGGGTTTACGGGGAGCTGTTTTTT
CDR3 protein: CASNIRVYGELFF

clone size: NA
D gene: TRBD2
V gene: TRBV5-5
J gene: TRBJ2-1
CDR3 DNA: TGTGCCAGCAGCTTGGAACTAGCGGGGTACAATGAGCAGTTCTTC
CDR3 protein: CASSLELAGYNEQFF